This entry concerns a single T cell receptor beta chain. The antigen is not known. This entry comes from a study of Graves' ophthalmopathy and Graves' hyperthyroidism. General study results and limits: Built on 13 signatures, a model told ophthalmopathy apart from stable hyperthyroidism with approximately 91% sensitivity and approximately 80% specificity.

Beta-chain TCR CDR3 regions were amplified from RNA transcripts. The library came from an HTBI-primed first-round RT-PCR and a second-round multiplex PCR. TCRdb itself ran the multiplex PCR reads through MiXCR, one entry per CDR3 protein. The sample shows approximately 1.2 million distinct CDR3 sequences, roughly two fifths of them seen only once. No donor had other autoimmune disease, uncontrolled infection, pregnancy or lactation. Sequences were obtained from peripheral blood or thyroid tissue (not recorded which). The clonotype was recovered from an adult man with Graves' hyperthyroidism.

The CDR3 spells CAISGISGTSQETQYF. Here the CDR3 DNA reads TGTGCCATCAGTGGAATCTCCGGGACTAGTCAAGAGACCCAGTACTTC. This chain links TRBV10-3 with TRBJ2-5; 8 bases align to TRBD2. The length of the CDR3 is 16 residues. The germline V gene has CDR1 ENHRY and CDR2 SYGVKD. V trimming: 4 bases; J trimming: 2 bases; junction bases outside the gene matches: 9.